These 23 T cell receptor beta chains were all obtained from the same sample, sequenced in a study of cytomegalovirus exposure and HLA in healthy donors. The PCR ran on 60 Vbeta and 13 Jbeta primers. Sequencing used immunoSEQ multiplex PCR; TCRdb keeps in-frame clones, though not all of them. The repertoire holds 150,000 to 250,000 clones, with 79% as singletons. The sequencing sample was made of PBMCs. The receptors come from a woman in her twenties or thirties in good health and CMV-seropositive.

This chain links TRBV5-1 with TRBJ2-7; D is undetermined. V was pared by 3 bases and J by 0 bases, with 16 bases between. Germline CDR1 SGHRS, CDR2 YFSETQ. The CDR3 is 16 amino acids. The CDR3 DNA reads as TGCGCCAGCAGCTCCATCGGTCTAGGCATCTCCTACGAGCAGTACTTC. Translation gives CASSSIGLGISYEQYF.

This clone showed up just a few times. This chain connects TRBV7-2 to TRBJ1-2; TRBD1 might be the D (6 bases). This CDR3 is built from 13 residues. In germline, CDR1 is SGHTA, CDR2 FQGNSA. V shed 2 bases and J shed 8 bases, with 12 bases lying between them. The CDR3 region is CASSLNRDVGYTF. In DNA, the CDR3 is TGTGCCAGCAGCTTAAACAGGGATGTGGGCTACACCTTC.

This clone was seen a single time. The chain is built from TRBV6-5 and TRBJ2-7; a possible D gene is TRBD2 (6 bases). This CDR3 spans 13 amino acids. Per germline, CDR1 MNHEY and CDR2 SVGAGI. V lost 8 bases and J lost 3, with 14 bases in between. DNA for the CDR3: TGTGCCAGCCCGCGCGGGGTAGACTACGAGCAGTACTTC. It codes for CASPRGVDYEQYF.

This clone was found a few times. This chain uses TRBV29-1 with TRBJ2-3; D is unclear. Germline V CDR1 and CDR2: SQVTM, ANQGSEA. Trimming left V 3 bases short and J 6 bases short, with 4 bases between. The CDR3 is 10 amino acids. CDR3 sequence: CSVDQDTQYF. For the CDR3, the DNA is TGCAGCGTTGACCAGGATACGCAGTATTTT.

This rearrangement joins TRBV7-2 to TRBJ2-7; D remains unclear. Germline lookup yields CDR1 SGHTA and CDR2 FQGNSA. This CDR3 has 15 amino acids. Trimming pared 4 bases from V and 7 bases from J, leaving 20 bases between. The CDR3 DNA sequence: TGTGCCAGCAGCTCTTGGGTATCCCTAGGATGGGAGCAGTACTTC. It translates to CASSSWVSLGWEQYF.

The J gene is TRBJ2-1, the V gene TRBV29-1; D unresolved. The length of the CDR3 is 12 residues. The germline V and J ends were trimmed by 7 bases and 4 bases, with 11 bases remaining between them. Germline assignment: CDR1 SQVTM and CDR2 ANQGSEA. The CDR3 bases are TGCAGCGCCCGCGCGCTATACAATGAGCAGTTCTTC. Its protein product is CSARALYNEQFF.

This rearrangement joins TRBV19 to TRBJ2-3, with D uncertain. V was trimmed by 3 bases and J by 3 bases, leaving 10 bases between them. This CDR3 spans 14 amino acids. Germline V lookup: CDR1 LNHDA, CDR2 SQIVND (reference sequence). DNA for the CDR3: TGTGCCAGTAGTATCCCCTGGCAGACAGATACGCAGTATTTT. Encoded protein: CASSIPWQTDTQYF. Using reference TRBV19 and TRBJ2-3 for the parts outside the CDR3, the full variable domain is DGGITQSPKYLFRKEGQNVTLSCEQNLNHDAMYWYRQDPGQGLRLIYYSQIVNDFQKGDIAEGYSVSREKKESFPLTVTSAQKNPTAFYLCASSIPWQTDTQYFGPGTRLTVL.

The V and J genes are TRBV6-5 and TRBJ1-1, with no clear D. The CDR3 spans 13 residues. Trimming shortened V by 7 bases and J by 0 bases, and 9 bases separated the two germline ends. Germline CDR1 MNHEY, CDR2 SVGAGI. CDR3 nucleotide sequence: TGTGCCAGCATTAGTTATCTGAACACTGAAGCTTTCTTT. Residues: CASISYLNTEAFF.

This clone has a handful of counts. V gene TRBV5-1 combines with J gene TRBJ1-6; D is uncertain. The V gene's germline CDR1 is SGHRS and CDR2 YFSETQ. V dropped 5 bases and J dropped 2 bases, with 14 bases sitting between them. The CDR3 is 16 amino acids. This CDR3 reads CASRRLEGAYNSPLHF. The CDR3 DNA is TGCGCCAGCAGGAGACTTGAGGGCGCCTATAATTCACCCCTCCACTTT. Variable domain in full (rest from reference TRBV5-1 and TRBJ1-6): KAGVTQTPRYLIKTRGQQVTLSCSPISGHRSVSWYQQTPGQGLQFLFEYFSETQRNKGNFPGRFSGRQFSNSRSEMNVSTLELGDSALYLCASRRLEGAYNSPLHFGNGTRLTVT.

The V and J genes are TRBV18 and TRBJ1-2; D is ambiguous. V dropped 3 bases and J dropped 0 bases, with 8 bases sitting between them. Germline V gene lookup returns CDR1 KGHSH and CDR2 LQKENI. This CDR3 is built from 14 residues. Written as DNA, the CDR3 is TGTGCCAGCTCACCGAACGGTGCTAACTATGGCTACACCTTC. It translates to CASSPNGANYGYTF. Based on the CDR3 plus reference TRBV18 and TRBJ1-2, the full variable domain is NAGVMQNPRHLVRRRGQEARLRCSPMKGHSHVYWYRQLPEEGLKFMVYLQKENIIDESGMPKERFSAEFPKEGPSILRIQQVVRGDSAAYFCASSPNGANYGYTFGSGTRLTVV.

The CDR3 region has the DNA TGTGCCAGCAGCTTGAGGCTGTTAGGGGTCGGCTACACCTTC. Residues: CASSLRLLGVGYTF. V gene TRBV5-8 combines with J gene TRBJ1-2, with D maybe TRBD1 (5 bases). The germline V gene has CDR1 SGHTS and CDR2 YDEGEE. The CDR3 runs 14 residues. Trimming removed 1 base at V and 8 bases at J, with 15 bases between.

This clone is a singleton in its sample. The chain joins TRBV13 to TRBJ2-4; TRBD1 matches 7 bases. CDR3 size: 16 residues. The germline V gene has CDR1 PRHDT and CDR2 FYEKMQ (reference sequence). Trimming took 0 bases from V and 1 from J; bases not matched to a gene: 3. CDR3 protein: CASSLGGGFAKNIQYF. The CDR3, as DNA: TGTGCCAGCAGCTTAGGAGGGGGCTTTGCCAAAAACATTCAGTACTTC. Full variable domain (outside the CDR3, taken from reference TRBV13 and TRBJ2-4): AAGVIQSPRHLIKEKRETATLKCYPIPRHDTVYWYQQGPGQDPQFLISFYEKMQSDKGSIPDRFSAQQFSDYHSELNMSSLELGDSALYFCASSLGGGFAKNIQYFGAGTRLSVL.

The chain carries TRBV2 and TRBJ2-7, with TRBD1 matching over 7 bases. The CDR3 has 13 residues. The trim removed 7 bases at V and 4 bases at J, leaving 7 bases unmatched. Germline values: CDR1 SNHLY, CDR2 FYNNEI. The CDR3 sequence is CASKGARQYEQYF. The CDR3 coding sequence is TGTGCCAGCAAGGGGGCCAGACAGTACGAGCAGTACTTC. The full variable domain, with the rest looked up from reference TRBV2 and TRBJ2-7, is EPEVTQTPSHQVTQMGQEVILRCVPISNHLYFYWYRQILGQKVEFLVSFYNNEISEKSEIFDDQFSVERPDGSNFTLKIRSTKLEDSAMYFCASKGARQYEQYFGPGTRLTVT.

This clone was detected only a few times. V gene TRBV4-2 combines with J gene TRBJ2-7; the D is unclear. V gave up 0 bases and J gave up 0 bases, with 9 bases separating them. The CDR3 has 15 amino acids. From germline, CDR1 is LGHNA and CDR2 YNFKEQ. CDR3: CASSQEAVSSYEQYF. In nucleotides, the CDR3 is TGTGCCAGCAGCCAAGAGGCGGTGAGCTCCTACGAGCAGTACTTC.

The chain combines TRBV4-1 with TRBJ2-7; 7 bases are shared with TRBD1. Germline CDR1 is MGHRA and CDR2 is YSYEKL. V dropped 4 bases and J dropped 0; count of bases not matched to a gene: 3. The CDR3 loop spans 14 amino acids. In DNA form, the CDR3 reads TGCGCCAGCAGCCTGGACAGGACCTCCTACGAGCAGTACTTC. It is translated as CASSLDRTSYEQYF.

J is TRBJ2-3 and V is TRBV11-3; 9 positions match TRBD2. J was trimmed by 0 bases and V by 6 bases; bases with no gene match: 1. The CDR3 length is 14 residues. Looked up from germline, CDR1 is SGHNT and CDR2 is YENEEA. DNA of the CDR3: TGTGCCAGCAGGCTAGCGGGAAGCACAGATACGCAGTATTTT. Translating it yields CASRLAGSTDTQYF. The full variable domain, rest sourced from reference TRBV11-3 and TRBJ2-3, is EAGVVQSPRYKIIEKKQPVAFWCNPISGHNTLYWYLQNLGQGPELLIRYENEEAVDDSQLPKDRFSAERLKGVDSTLKIQPAELGDSAVYLCASRLAGSTDTQYFGPGTRLTVL.

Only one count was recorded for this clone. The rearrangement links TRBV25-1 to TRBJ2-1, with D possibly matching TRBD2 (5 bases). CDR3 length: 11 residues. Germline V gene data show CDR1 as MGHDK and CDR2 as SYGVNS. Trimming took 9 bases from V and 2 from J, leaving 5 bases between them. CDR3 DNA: TGTGCCAGTAGCGCCTACAATGAGCAGTTCTTC. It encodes CASSAYNEQFF.

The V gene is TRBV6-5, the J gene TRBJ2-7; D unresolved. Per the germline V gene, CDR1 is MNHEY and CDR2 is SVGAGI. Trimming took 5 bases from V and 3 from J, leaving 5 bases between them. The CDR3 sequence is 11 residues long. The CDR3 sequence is CASSESYEQYF. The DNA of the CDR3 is TGTGCCAGCAGTGAGAGCTACGAGCAGTACTTC.

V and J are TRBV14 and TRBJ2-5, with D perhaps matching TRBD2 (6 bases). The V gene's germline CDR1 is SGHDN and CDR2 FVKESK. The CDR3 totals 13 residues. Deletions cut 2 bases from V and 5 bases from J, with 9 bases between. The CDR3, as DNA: TGTGCCAGCAGCCAAATAGGGAGGGAGACCCAGTACTTC. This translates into CASSQIGRETQYF.

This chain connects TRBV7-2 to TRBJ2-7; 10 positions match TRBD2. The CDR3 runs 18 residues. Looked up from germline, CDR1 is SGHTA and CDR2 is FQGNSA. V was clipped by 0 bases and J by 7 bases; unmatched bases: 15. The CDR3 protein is CASSLAGLSSGGPLEQYF. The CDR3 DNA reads TGTGCCAGCAGCTTAGCAGGTCTTTCTAGCGGGGGCCCTTTAGAGCAGTACTTC.

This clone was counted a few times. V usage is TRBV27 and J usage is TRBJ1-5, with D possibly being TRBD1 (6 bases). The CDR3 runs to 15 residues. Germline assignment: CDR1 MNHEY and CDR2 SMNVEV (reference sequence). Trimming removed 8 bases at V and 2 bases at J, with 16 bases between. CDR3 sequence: CASSSGVAGNQPQHF. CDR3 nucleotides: TGTGCCAGCTCCTCAGGGGTCGCTGGCAATCAGCCCCAGCATTTT.

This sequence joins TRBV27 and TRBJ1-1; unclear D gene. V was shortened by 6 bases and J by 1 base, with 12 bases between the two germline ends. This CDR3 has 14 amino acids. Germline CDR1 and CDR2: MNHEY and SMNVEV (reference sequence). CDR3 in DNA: TGTGCCAGCAGCTTAAGACAACCGAACACTGAAGCTTTCTTT. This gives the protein CASSLRQPNTEAFF.

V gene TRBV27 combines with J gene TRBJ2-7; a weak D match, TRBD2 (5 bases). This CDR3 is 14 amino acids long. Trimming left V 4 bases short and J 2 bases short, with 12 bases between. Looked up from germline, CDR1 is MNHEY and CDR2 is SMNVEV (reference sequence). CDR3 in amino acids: CASSSTREPYEQYF. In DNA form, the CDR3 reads TGTGCCAGCAGTTCCACCCGGGAACCCTACGAGCAGTACTTC.